Shown below are 2 T cell receptor beta chains from a single sample sequenced in a study of CD8 T cells in Susac syndrome (dated by TCRdb to the late 2010s). Libraries were made using the immunoSEQ multiplex PCR assay. RNA was extracted using the RNeasy kit, and about 0.45 to 1 ug of the RNA was reverse transcribed with random hexamers. The raw public reads went through TCRdb reprocessing: fastp at Q25, MiXCR clone calling, in-frame beta chains kept. Entries are consolidated by CDR3 protein sequence, retaining the most common genes and DNA. The sample table holds about 150,000 distinct CDR3 sequences, of which about 94% were seen once. The biggest ten clones account for approximately 0.08% of the sample. Source material: CD4+ T cells from PBMCs. The receptors come from a human donor with Susac syndrome.

The chain recombines TRBV7-2 with TRBJ2-3; D uncertain. This CDR3 has 12 amino acids. V lost 4 bases and J lost 2, with 4 bases in between. Germline lookup yields CDR1 SGHTA and CDR2 FQGNSA. The DNA of the CDR3 is TGTGCCAGCAGCTCCTACACAGATACGCAGTATTTT. This translates into CASSSYTDTQYF.

The sample holds one count of this clonotype. Here the CDR3 DNA reads TGTGCCAGCAGCGTAGGGCAGGGGGTCTACGAGCAGTACTTC. It yields the protein CASSVGQGVYEQYF. The chain is built from TRBV9 and TRBJ2-7, with 7 bases matching TRBD1. CDR1 and CDR2 (germline): SGDLS, YYNGEE. V was clipped by 0 bases and J by 3 bases; unmatched bases: 3. This CDR3 region has 14 residues.